This is a list of T cell receptor beta chains from one sample in a study of CXCR3-negative and CXCR3-positive naive CD8 T cells. TCRdb reprocessed the 5' RACE reads, with one entry per CDR3 protein and no DNA. The ten top clones account for around a quarter, within a sample of about 57,000 distinct CDR3 sequences. The sample comprised memory CD8+ T cells from blood. Source of these receptors: a human donor in good health. Some clones in this sample may be carry-over from other donors' samples. The CDR3 runs from the conserved cysteine through the conserved F or W.

CDR3 length	J gene	V gene	CDR3 protein
15	TRBJ1-4	TRBV14	CASSLYRGTNEKLFF
16	TRBJ2-5	TRBV7-8	CASSQFSSSPGETQYF
13	TRBJ2-7	TRBV29-1	CSVSPGTFYEQYF
15	TRBJ2-7	TRBV7-9	CASSLGGTLGNEQYF
14	TRBJ2-2	TRBV29-1	CSVVRQGSTGELFF
12	TRBJ2-7	TRBV20-1	CSAGLAGLEQYF
14	TRBJ2-2	TRBV11-1	CASSRKGNTGELFF
15	TRBJ2-5	TRBV24-1	CATSEIAGNQETQYF
18	TRBJ2-1	TRBV20-1	CSARDSGEDRAIYNEQFF
15	TRBJ2-7	TRBV10-1	CASSEREEAGHEQYF
15	TRBJ2-3	TRBV15	CATSKGQGDTDTQYF
13	TRBJ2-7	TRBV5-6	CASSGTRDYEQYF
19	TRBJ2-2	TRBV4-3	CASSQDAVAGDFVAGELFF
15	TRBJ1-1	TRBV4-3	CASSQDVVGTSEAFF
16	TRBJ1-2	TRBV7-9	CASSLGGTHQTYGYTF
14	TRBJ1-1	TRBV5-1	CASSSWTGSTEAFF
11	TRBJ1-1	TRBV29-1	CSVQRATEAFF
14	TRBJ2-7	TRBV5-4	CASSRRDSINEQYF
12	TRBJ2-1	TRBV29-1	CSVGVGGYEQFF
14	TRBJ2-1	TRBV20-1	CSFLSGSSYNEQFF
16	TRBJ2-7	TRBV5-6	CASSLLGTGSSYEQYF
15	TRBJ1-1	TRBV4-3	CASSQDRGSATEAFF
15	TRBJ2-2	TRBV29-1	CSVEDWVESSGELFF